Presented here are 23 T cell receptor beta chains from one specimen sequenced in a study of blood T cell repertoires in COVID-19. TCRdb keeps only in-frame clones here, not all; method: immunoSEQ multiplex PCR. The sample records roughly 300,000 clones, around 92% being singletons. Material for sequencing was peripheral blood. The receptors derive from a woman in her 30s with COVID-19, enrolled during active disease.

The chain has TRBV19 and TRBJ1-2, with 9 bases identical to TRBD1. Germline CDR1 and CDR2: LNHDA and SQIVND (reference sequence). V gave up 5 bases and J gave up 6 bases; unmatched junction bases: 7. This CDR3 comprises 14 residues. The CDR3 here is CASSLTGGADGYTF. The CDR3 nucleotides are TGTGCCAGTAGTTTAACAGGGGGCGCCGATGGCTACACCTTC.

J is TRBJ1-1 and V is TRBV2, with D tentatively TRBD1 (5 bases). Germline V CDR1 and CDR2: SNHLY, FYNNEI. The CDR3 sequence is 10 residues long. V was cut by 6 bases and J by 6 bases, with 5 bases left in between. The CDR3 is CASRGAEAFF. The DNA of the CDR3 is TGTGCCAGCAGAGGGGCTGAAGCTTTCTTT.

The chain carries TRBV19 and TRBJ2-5; 8 bases map to TRBD2. This CDR3 has 13 residues. J lost 5 bases, V lost 4 bases, and 3 bases had no gene match. Germline V CDR1 and CDR2: LNHDA, SQIVND (reference sequence). CDR3 bases: TGTGCCAGTAGTAACACGGGGGGGGAGACCCAGTACTTC. Translation: CASSNTGGETQYF.

This sequence joins TRBV6-6 and TRBJ1-5, with 7 positions matching TRBD1. Germline V gene sequence: CDR1 MNHNY, CDR2 SVGAGI (reference sequence). With 5 bases clipped from V and 6 bases from J, the junction kept 10 bases outside the gene matches. The CDR3 contains 15 residues. CDR3 nucleotide sequence: TGTGCCAGCAGTCGACGACAGGGTTCACTTCAGCCCCAGCATTTT. Translated, it gives CASSRRQGSLQPQHF.

This chain's CDR3 is CAWSVRRRAVGDYGYTF. The CDR3 nucleotides read TGTGCCTGGAGTGTAAGGCGGAGGGCAGTAGGTGACTATGGCTACACCTTC. V gene TRBV30 combines with J gene TRBJ1-2; D is unresolved. The germline V gene has CDR1 GTSNPN and CDR2 SVGIG (reference sequence). V lost 0 bases, J lost 3 bases, and 20 bases lay in between. There are 17 residues in the CDR3.

The chain joins TRBV6-1 to TRBJ1-4; TRBD1 matches at 11 bases. Germline values: CDR1 MNHNS, CDR2 SASEGT. This CDR3 region has 17 residues. Germline trimming cut 1 base from V and 3 bases from J; bases unmatched to any gene: 4. CDR3 in amino acids: CASSEEDRGRSNEKLFF. The CDR3 DNA reads as TGTGCCAGCAGTGAAGAGGACAGGGGGCGGTCTAATGAAAAACTGTTTTTT.

The CDR3: CASSPLTGAETQYF. DNA for the CDR3: TGTGCCAGCAGTCCCCTGACAGGGGCAGAGACCCAGTACTTC. The chain joins TRBV6-5 to TRBJ2-5; 8 bases fit TRBD1. V lost 5 bases, J lost 4 bases, and 6 bases stayed unmatched. The germline V gene encodes CDR1 MNHEY and CDR2 SVGAGI. The CDR3 is 14 residues long.

CDR3 in DNA: TGCGCCAGCAGCCTCGAAGGGGCGACTGAAGCTTTCTTT. Its protein is CASSLEGATEAFF. The chain employs TRBV5-1 and TRBJ1-1; D is perhaps TRBD1 (5 bases). V was trimmed by 4 bases and J by 5 bases, leaving 12 bases between them. The CDR3 covers 13 residues. Looked up from germline, CDR1 is SGHRS and CDR2 is YFSETQ.

This clone was recorded only once. CDR3 in amino acids: CASSRSERGRAFF. In DNA, the CDR3 is TGTGCCAGCAGTAGGAGTGAGAGGGGGCGAGCTTTCTTT. V usage is TRBV2 and J usage is TRBJ1-1, with TRBD1 matching over 7 bases. J was trimmed by 10 bases and V by 5 bases; bases with no gene match: 10. Per germline, CDR1 SNHLY and CDR2 FYNNEI. The CDR3 runs to 13 residues.

The genes are TRBV6-5 and TRBJ2-5, with D maybe TRBD1 (6 bases). The V end was cut by 6 bases, the J end by 1 base, with 15 bases between. The V gene's germline CDR1 is MNHEY and CDR2 SVGAGI. This CDR3 region has 15 residues. CDR3 residues: CASRGGQYLQETQYF. The DNA of the CDR3 is TGTGCCAGCAGGGGCGGACAGTACCTCCAAGAGACCCAGTACTTC.

The count of this clone is one. The CDR3 sequence: CASRGGQGNYGYTF. The CDR3 region has the DNA TGTGCCAGCAGGGGGGGACAGGGGAACTATGGCTACACCTTC. The rearrangement uses TRBV6-5 and TRBJ1-2; 10 bases fit TRBD1. There are 14 residues in the CDR3. Germline lookup yields CDR1 MNHEY and CDR2 SVGAGI. Unmatched junction bases numbered 3, after V lost 6 bases and J lost 2 bases.

The V and J genes are TRBV4-2 and TRBJ1-4, with 10 bases fitting TRBD1. CDR1 and CDR2 from the germline V gene are LGHNA and YNFKEQ. CDR3 length equals 15 residues. Trimming removed 2 bases from V and 11 bases from J; junction bases left unmatched: 8. CDR3 DNA sequence: TGTGCCAGCAGCCAAACCGGGACAGGGGTAGAGAAACTGTTTTTT. Translating it yields CASSQTGTGVEKLFF.

This chain connects TRBV2 to TRBJ2-7; 7 bases match TRBD1. The CDR3 sequence is 14 residues long. Losses at the gene ends were 6 bases for V and 12 bases for J; bases not matched to a gene: 17. Germline V gives CDR1 SNHLY, CDR2 FYNNEI. CDR3: CASRTIDEGARGYF. CDR3 coding DNA: TGTGCCAGCAGGACGATTGATGAGGGGGCCAGGGGGTACTTC. The whole variable domain, remainder taken from reference TRBV2 and TRBJ2-7, is EPEVTQTPSHQVTQMGQEVILRCVPISNHLYFYWYRQILGQKVEFLVSFYNNEISEKSEIFDDQFSVERPDGSNFTLKIRSTKLEDSAMYFCASRTIDEGARGYFGPGTRLTVT.

V usage is TRBV2 and J usage is TRBJ1-6, with 8 bases fitting TRBD1. Germline CDR1 is SNHLY and CDR2 is FYNNEI. The CDR3 consists of 13 residues. J gave up 9 bases and V 3 bases, and 1 base lay outside the gene matches. The CDR3, as DNA: TGTGCCAGCAGTGAGGACAGGGCTTCACCCCTCCACTTT. It is translated as CASSEDRASPLHF.

The chain is built from TRBV3-1 (or the pseudogene TRBV3-2) and TRBJ1-2; the D is unclear. CDR3 length: 12 residues. Per germline, CDR1 LGHDT and CDR2 YNNKEL (reference sequence). V lost 6 bases and J lost 2, with 7 bases in between. In nucleotides, the CDR3 is TGTGCCAGCAGTCGAGGAAACTATGGCTACACCTTC. Protein: CASSRGNYGYTF.

The rearrangement links TRBV3-1 (or the pseudogene TRBV3-2) to TRBJ2-1; TRBD2 matches 15 bases. The germline V gene encodes CDR1 LGHDT and CDR2 YNNKEL (reference sequence). CDR3 length equals 18 residues. V lost 6 bases to trimming and J lost 9 bases; unmatched junction nucleotides: 15. Here the CDR3 reads CASSRPLPGLAGGSEQFF. CDR3 DNA sequence: TGTGCCAGCAGTCGACCCCTTCCGGGACTAGCGGGGGGTTCTGAGCAGTTCTTC.

The chain is built from TRBV6-6 and TRBJ1-1; TRBD1 matches 10 bases. Germline trimming cut 5 bases from V and 6 bases from J; bases unmatched to any gene: 12. There are 16 residues in the CDR3. Germline V lookup: CDR1 MNHNY, CDR2 SVGAGI (reference sequence). CDR3 DNA sequence: TGTGCCAGCAGTCCTGGCCGGACAGGGGGAGGGTCTGAAGCTTTCTTT. As protein: CASSPGRTGGGSEAFF.

The rearrangement links TRBV5-1 to TRBJ1-2; 11 bases agree with TRBD1. The length of the CDR3 is 12 residues. Germline CDR1 is SGHRS and CDR2 is YFSETQ. V lost 8 bases to trimming and J lost 8 bases; unmatched junction nucleotides: 5. Here the CDR3 DNA reads TGCGCCAGAGGGACAGGGGGAATCGGCTACACCTTC. Protein product: CARGTGGIGYTF.

The CDR3 DNA reads as TGTGCCAGCAGCTTGACCAGGGGCACAGATACGCAGTATTTT. It translates to CASSLTRGTDTQYF. This chain links TRBV5-8 with TRBJ2-3; TRBD1 might be the D (5 bases). Germline assignment: CDR1 SGHTS and CDR2 YDEGEE. With 1 base removed from V and 1 base from J, the gap between germline ends came to 7 bases. The length of the CDR3 is 14 residues.

This sequence joins TRBV7-9 and TRBJ1-1, with TRBD1 identical over 7 bases. Trimming at V came to 3 bases and at J to 8 bases, leaving 6 bases not matched to a gene. The V gene's germline CDR1 is SEHNR and CDR2 FQNEAQ (reference sequence). This CDR3 has 13 amino acids. In DNA form, the CDR3 reads TGTGCCAGCAGCTTCGGACAGGCCCTCGAAGCTTTCTTT. Its protein product is CASSFGQALEAFF.

This rearrangement joins TRBV18 to TRBJ2-2; the match to TRBD1 covers 9 bases. J gave up 1 base and V 4 bases, and 1 base lay outside the gene matches. Germline V gene data show CDR1 as KGHSH and CDR2 as LQKENI. This CDR3 contains 15 residues. The CDR3 sequence is CASSRQGVNTGELFF. The CDR3 DNA follows: TGTGCCAGCTCACGACAGGGGGTGAACACCGGGGAGCTGTTTTTT.

The rearrangement joins TRBV6-5 to TRBJ1-1; no firm D call. This CDR3 comprises 11 residues. Looked up from germline, CDR1 is MNHEY and CDR2 is SVGAGI. Trimming took 8 bases from V and 7 from J, leaving 11 bases between them. CDR3 loop: CASVSEDEAFF. In DNA, the CDR3 is TGTGCCAGCGTTTCGGAGGATGAAGCTTTCTTT.

The chain combines TRBV5-1 with TRBJ1-1, with TRBD1 matching over 8 bases. The germline V gene encodes CDR1 SGHRS and CDR2 YFSETQ. J lost 10 bases, V lost 0 bases, and 14 bases had no gene match. The CDR3 runs 16 residues. The CDR3 loop is CASSLAQGASRPGAFF. Here the CDR3 DNA reads TGCGCCAGCAGCTTGGCCCAGGGGGCATCTCGGCCGGGAGCTTTCTTT.